This T cell receptor (beta chain) was profiled in a study of T cell responses to AZD1222 COVID-19 vaccine. Study-level points and caveats: At baseline, just five to seven AZD1222 recipients tested seropositive. Researchers took repertoire samples only after the peak T cell response had come. Two doses of AZD1222 preceded a rise in Spike-specific TCR breadth and depth. Spike was spanned by vaccine-associated CD4 TCRs, with dominance at 160-218 and 743-854.

About this clone itself: Its antigen remains unknown.

The CDR3 is 13 amino acids. Germline loops: CDR1 KGHSH, CDR2 LQKENI. Trimming removed 3 bases from V and 4 bases from J, with 9 bases in between. The repertoire was sequenced with immunoSEQ multiplex PCR; TCRdb's copy has only in-frame clones and lacks some. In the table there are hundreds of thousands of clones, 85% to 95% of which are singletons. The TCR was taken from an adult in good health. The genes are TRBV18 and TRBJ1-2; D is unclear. This material consisted of peripheral blood, taken on day 0 of MenACWY control vaccination. CDR3: CASSPTRGYGYTF. The DNA of the CDR3 is TGTGCCAGCTCACCCACGCGGGGCTATGGCTACACCTTC.